The entry below describes one T cell receptor beta chain. Data came from immunoSEQ multiplex PCR; TCRdb stores just in-frame clones and leaves some out. The data show more than 200,000 clones, around 88% seen once. This sample was taken from a study of blood T cell repertoires in COVID-19. Study-wide context: Whether acute or convalescent, the COVID-19 samples came from the United States, Italy and Spain.

The CDR3 contains 13 residues. Looked up from germline, CDR1 is GTSNPN and CDR2 is SVGIG (reference sequence). V was cut by 3 bases and J by 1 base, with 10 bases left in between. The rearrangement joins TRBV30 to TRBJ2-7; TRBD1 is a possible D gene (6 bases). Material for sequencing was peripheral blood. The receptor's source is a man aged 35 to 55 with active or convalescent COVID-19. Written as DNA, the CDR3 is TGTGCCTGGAGCCGGACAGCATCCTACGAGCAGTACTTC. Its translation: CAWSRTASYEQYF.